The rows below give T cell receptor beta chains drawn from one sample of a study of blood T cell repertoires in COVID-19. Profiled with immunoSEQ multiplex PCR; TCRdb holds only in-frame clones, not every one. The sample gives 200,000 or so clones, 79% of which show up once; 15% to 20% is in the top ten. Sequenced material: peripheral blood. The receptors stem from a man in his 60s with active or convalescent COVID-19. Both conserved end residues are part of each CDR3.

J gene	V gene	CDR3 protein
TRBJ1-1	TRBV11-2	CASTQGGMNTEAFF
TRBJ2-7	TRBV7-2	CASSLASPYEQYF
TRBJ1-6	TRBV5-1	CASSLASSYNSPLHF
TRBJ2-5	TRBV7-6	CASSQGGTKETQYF
TRBJ2-1	TRBV7-3	CASSLGGIDEQFF
TRBJ2-1	TRBV5-6	CASSLSSLALYNEQFF
TRBJ1-1	TRBV9	CASSVGGANTEAFF
TRBJ1-6	TRBV19	CASSIVGAPGNSPLHF
TRBJ1-2	TRBV28	CASSSSAGGISNYGYTF
TRBJ1-1	TRBV5-1	CASSLYRANTEAFF
TRBJ2-3	TRBV7-7	CASSSRTSGGPRGSQYF
TRBJ1-2	TRBV5-5	CASSLVGDYGYTF
TRBJ1-3	TRBV28	CASSPKGAGNTIYF
TRBJ2-1	TRBV7-2	CASSPPGQGIYNEQFF
TRBJ2-1	TRBV5-1	CASSSQPGLADNEQFF
TRBJ2-7	TRBV29-1	CSVRTGGLDEQYF
TRBJ2-2	TRBV28	CASSLAGRVGGELFF
TRBJ1-2	TRBV27	CASNSLTGNYGYTF
TRBJ1-5	TRBV12-3/TRBV12-4	CASSWTGDQPQHF
TRBJ2-1	TRBV12-3/TRBV12-4	CASSSFYDEQFF
TRBJ1-2	TRBV5-4	CASSSGQGIGGYTF
TRBJ1-3	TRBV29-1	CSVVTSGNTIYF
TRBJ2-3	TRBV4-3	CASSQAGWSPLPDTQYF
TRBJ1-5	TRBV28	CASSENRGGLGNQPQHF
TRBJ2-7	TRBV6-2/TRBV6-3	CASSRTGVGEQYF
TRBJ2-1	TRBV13	CASSAASGGYNEQFF
TRBJ2-3	TRBV7-2	CASSPGLAAPTDTQYF
TRBJ2-6	TRBV5-1	CASSIPGTGGTSGANVLTF
TRBJ2-3	TRBV6-6	CASSYWGRPTDTQYF
TRBJ2-7	TRBV30	CAGRDSSYEQYF
TRBJ2-7	TRBV13	CASEGAPNEQYF
TRBJ2-1	TRBV3-1/TRBV3-2	CASSQQAGSYNEQFF
TRBJ2-7	TRBV24-1	CATRQGATYEQYF
TRBJ1-1	TRBV7-3	CASKRDRGNTEAFF
TRBJ2-1	TRBV3-1/TRBV3-2	CASSQARGRVEQFF
TRBJ1-1	TRBV5-5	CASSLAAGITEAFF
TRBJ2-7	TRBV7-2	CASSLEAGLTYEQYF
TRBJ2-7	TRBV18	CASSPPGLARNEQYF
TRBJ2-3	TRBV11-3	CASSLGGLAGDSTDTQYF
TRBJ2-5	TRBV12-5	CASGSQGPGGTQYF
TRBJ2-1	TRBV6-4	CASSELSGSGGNEQFF
TRBJ2-3	TRBV11-2	CASSLVRAGGPDTQYF
TRBJ2-1	TRBV5-1	CASSSQGLGNEQFF